These 10 T cell receptor beta chains were all obtained from the same sample, sequenced in a study of T cell responses to AZD1222 COVID-19 vaccine (dated by TCRdb to the early 2020s). The time point label of this sample denotes: about 28 days (+/-7) after the second vaccine dose. The library was produced with the immunoSEQ multiplex PCR assay. TCRdb took over this immuneACCESS table, retaining in-frame rearrangements with V and J assigned. Such tables are incomplete; in checked studies, under half of the missing clones stem from an unresolved V gene, and the remainder is unexplained. The sample profile shows approximately 200,000 clones; 80% to 95% of them were found once. The top ten constitute over 0.95% of the sample. Source: peripheral blood, taken 28 days after the second AZD1222 dose. The receptors stem from an adult who received the AZD1222 COVID-19 vaccine.

The V and J genes are TRBV18 and TRBJ2-1, with 13 nucleotides matching TRBD2. The germline V gene has CDR1 KGHSH and CDR2 LQKENI. The CDR3 consists of 14 residues. V lost 6 bases and J lost 8; bases outside the gene matches: 4. The CDR3 region has the DNA TGTGCCAGCTCCCTCGGGACTAGCGGGGATGAGCAGTTCTTC. This codes for CASSLGTSGDEQFF.

This clone has just one count. The rearrangement links TRBV14 to TRBJ2-1; D remains unclear. Per the germline V gene, CDR1 is SGHDN and CDR2 is FVKESK. The V end was cut by 4 bases, the J end by 4 bases, with 11 bases between. This CDR3 spans 14 amino acids. As DNA, the CDR3 is TGTGCCAGCAGCCCTGTTTCGATTTACAATGAGCAGTTCTTC. Residues: CASSPVSIYNEQFF.

On this clone: An end of the junction does not agree with germline; a read error may underlie this. The CDR3 nucleotides are TGTGCCAGCAGCCCCCGACAGACTGGAAACATCATATATTTT. This codes for CASSPRQTGNIIYF. The chain uses TRBV7-2 and TRBJ1-3; possibly TRBD1 for D (5 bases). The germline CDR1 and CDR2 sequences are SGHTA and FQGNSA. The CDR3 is 14 residues long.

This clone was observed a single time. The rearrangement uses TRBV10-1 and TRBJ2-5, with 7 positions matching TRBD1. V was clipped by 6 bases and J by 1 base; unmatched bases: 5. The CDR3 totals 14 residues. Germline-derived CDR1 and CDR2 are WNHNN and SYGVQD (reference sequence). The CDR3 loop reads CASSPGTAQETQYF. CDR3 nucleotide sequence: TGCGCCAGCAGCCCCGGGACAGCCCAAGAGACCCAGTACTTC.

Points on this clone: Different DNA sequences within this sample yield the same CDR3. This chain joins TRBV12-3 or TRBV12-4 and TRBJ1-5; D remains ambiguous. There are 13 residues in the CDR3. Deletions cut 1 base from V and 4 bases from J, with 5 bases between. CDR3: CASSLGQNQPQHF. CDR3 DNA: TGTGCCAGCAGTTTAGGGCAAAATCAGCCCCAGCATTTT.

The rearrangement links TRBV27 to TRBJ1-3; D unresolved. The germline V gene encodes CDR1 MNHEY and CDR2 SMNVEV (reference sequence). V was pared by 5 bases and J by 4 bases, with 18 bases between. CDR3 length equals 16 residues. CDR3 protein: CASSLYPRGSGNTIYF. The CDR3 nucleotides are TGTGCCAGCAGTCTATACCCCCGGGGTTCGGGAAACACCATATATTTT.

The rearrangement uses TRBV6-5 and TRBJ2-3; D call uncertain. Between the trimmed V and J ends, which lost 6 bases and 7 bases, there was a span of 11 bases. CDR3 size: 12 residues. Germline V gene sequence: CDR1 MNHEY, CDR2 SVGAGI. DNA for the CDR3: TGTGCCAGCAGCTCGCCATTTTATACGCAGTATTTT. This sequence encodes CASSSPFYTQYF.

This clone was counted a single time. The chain recombines TRBV14 with TRBJ1-1; D is perhaps TRBD1 (5 bases). The CDR3 length is 15 residues. V was shortened by 0 bases and J by 1 base, with 9 bases between the two germline ends. Germline V gene data show CDR1 as SGHDN and CDR2 as FVKESK. CDR3 nucleotides: TGTGCCAGCAGCCAAGAGGGACTGAAGAACACTGAAGCTTTCTTT. This translates into CASSQEGLKNTEAFF. Full variable domain (rest looked up from reference TRBV14 and TRBJ1-1): EAGVTQFPSHSVIEKGQTVTLRCDPISGHDNLYWYRRVMGKEIKFLLHFVKESKQDESGMPNNRFLAERTGGTYSTLKVQPAELEDSGVYFCASSQEGLKNTEAFFGQGTRLTVV.

For the CDR3, the DNA is TGTGCCAGCAGTTACCTCCCAGGGAACAATTCACCCCTCCACTTT. Protein: CASSYLPGNNSPLHF. The gene calls are TRBV6-2 or TRBV6-3 and TRBJ1-6, with D perhaps matching TRBD1 (5 bases). The CDR3 runs to 15 residues. The germline V gene encodes CDR1 MNHEY and CDR2 SVGEGT. V was cut by 2 bases and J by 7 bases, with 12 bases left in between.

The rearrangement joins TRBV24-1 to TRBJ1-5; D may be TRBD1 (6 bases). The V gene's germline CDR1 is KGHDR and CDR2 SFDVKD. Between the trimmed V and J ends, which lost 2 bases and 1 base, there was a span of 14 bases. The CDR3 sequence is 17 residues long. This chain's CDR3 is CATSDSSTRGSNQPQHF. CDR3 DNA: TGTGCCACCAGTGATTCGTCGACCAGGGGAAGCAATCAGCCCCAGCATTTT.